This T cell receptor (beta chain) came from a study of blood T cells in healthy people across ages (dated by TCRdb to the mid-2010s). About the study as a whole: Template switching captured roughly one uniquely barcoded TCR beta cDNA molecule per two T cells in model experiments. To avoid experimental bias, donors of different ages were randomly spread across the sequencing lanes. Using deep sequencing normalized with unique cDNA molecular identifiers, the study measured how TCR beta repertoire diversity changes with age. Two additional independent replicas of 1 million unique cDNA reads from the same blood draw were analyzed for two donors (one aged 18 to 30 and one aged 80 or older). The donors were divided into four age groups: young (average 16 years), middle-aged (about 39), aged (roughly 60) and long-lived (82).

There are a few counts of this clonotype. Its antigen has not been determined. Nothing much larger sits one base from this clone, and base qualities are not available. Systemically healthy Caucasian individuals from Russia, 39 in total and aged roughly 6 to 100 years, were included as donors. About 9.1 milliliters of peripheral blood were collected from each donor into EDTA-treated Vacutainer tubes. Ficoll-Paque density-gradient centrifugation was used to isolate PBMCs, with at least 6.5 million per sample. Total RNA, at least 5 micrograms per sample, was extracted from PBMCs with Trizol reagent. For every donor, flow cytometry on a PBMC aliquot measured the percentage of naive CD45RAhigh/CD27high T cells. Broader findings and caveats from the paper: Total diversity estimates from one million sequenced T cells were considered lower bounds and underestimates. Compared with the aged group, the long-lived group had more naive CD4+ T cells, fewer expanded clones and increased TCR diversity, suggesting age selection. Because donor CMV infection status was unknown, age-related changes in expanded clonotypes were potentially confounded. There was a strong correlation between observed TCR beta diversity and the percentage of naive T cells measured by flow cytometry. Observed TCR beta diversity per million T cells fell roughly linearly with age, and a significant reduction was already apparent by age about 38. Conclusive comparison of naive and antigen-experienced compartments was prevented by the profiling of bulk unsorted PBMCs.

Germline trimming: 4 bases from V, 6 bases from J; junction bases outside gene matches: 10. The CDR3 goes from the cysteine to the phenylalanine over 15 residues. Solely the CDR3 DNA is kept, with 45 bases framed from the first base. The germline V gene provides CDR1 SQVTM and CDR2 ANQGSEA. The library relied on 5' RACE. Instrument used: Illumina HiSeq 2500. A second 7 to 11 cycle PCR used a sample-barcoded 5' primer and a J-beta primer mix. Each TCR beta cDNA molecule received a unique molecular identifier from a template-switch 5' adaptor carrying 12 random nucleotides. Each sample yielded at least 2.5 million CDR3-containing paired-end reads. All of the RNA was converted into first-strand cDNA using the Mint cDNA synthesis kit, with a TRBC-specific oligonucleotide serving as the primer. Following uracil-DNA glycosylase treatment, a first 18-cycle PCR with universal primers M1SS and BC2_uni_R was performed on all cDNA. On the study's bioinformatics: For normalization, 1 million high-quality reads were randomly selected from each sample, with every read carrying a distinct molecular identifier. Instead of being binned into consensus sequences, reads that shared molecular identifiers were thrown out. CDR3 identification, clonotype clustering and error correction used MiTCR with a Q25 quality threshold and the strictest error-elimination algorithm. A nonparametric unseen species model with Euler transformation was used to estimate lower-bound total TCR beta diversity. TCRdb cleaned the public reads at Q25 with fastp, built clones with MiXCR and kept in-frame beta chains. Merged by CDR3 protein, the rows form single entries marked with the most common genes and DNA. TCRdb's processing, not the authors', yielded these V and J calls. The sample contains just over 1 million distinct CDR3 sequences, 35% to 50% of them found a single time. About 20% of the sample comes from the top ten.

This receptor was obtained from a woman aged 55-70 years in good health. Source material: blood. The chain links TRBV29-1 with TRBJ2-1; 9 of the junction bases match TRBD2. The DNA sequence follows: TGCAGCGTTGGCCTTGGACTAGCGATAAGCAATGAGCAGTTCTTC. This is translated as CSVGLGLAISNEQFF.